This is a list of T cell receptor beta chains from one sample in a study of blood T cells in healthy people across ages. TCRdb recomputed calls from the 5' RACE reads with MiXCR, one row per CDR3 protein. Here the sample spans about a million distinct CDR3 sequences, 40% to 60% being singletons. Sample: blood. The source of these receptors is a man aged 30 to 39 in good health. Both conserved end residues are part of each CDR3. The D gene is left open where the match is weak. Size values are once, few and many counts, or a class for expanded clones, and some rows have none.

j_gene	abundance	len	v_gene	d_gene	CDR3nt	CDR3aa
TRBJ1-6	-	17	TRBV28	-	TGTGCCAGCAGTCCCACCGGGAGGGCCACAACCGGTTCACCCCTCCACTTT	CASSPTGRATTGSPLHF
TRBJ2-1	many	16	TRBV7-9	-	TGTGCCAGCAGCTTAGAAAGCCGGAGCTCCTACAATGAGCAGTTCTTC	CASSLESRSSYNEQFF
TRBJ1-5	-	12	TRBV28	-	TGTGCCAGCACCGACCCGGATCAGCCCCAGCATTTT	CASTDPDQPQHF
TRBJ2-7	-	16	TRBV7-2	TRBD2	TGTGCCAGCAGCTCGGGACTAGCGGGGGCGTTCTACGAGCAGTACTTC	CASSSGLAGAFYEQYF
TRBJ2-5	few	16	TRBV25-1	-	TGTGCCAGCAGTGGTCGATCGGGGGCGCGGTCTGAGACCCAGTACTTC	CASSGRSGARSETQYF
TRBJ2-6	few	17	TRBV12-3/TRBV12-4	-	TGTGCCAGCAGTCCCCAAGACAGCCTTTCTGGGGCCAACGTCCTGACTTTC	CASSPQDSLSGANVLTF
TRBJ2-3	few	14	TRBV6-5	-	TGTGCCAGCACCCAGGACCCCGGGGCAGATACGCAGTATTTT	CASTQDPGADTQYF
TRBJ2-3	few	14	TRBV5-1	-	TGCGCCAGCAGCTTGCGTTCAGGCACAGATACGCAGTATTTT	CASSLRSGTDTQYF
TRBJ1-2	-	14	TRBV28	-	TGTGCCAGCAGTTCCGGACTGGGAGGCTATGGCTACACCTTC	CASSSGLGGYGYTF
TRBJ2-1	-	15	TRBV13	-	TGTGCCAGCAGCGACCGGGACAAGGGGCGTTCTGAGCAGTTCTTC	CASSDRDKGRSEQFF
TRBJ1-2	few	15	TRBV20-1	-	TGCAGTGCTACCGCCAAGGAGCCGGGCTACTATGGCTACACCTTC	CSATAKEPGYYGYTF
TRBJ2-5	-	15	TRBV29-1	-	TGCAGCGTTGAAGAGGCGGCATTAGGGCAAGAGACCCAGTACTTC	CSVEEAALGQETQYF
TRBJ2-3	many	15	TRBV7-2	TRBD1	TGTGCCAGCAGCTTGAGACAGGGGGCCGCAGATACGCAGTATTTT	CASSLRQGAADTQYF
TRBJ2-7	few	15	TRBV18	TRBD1	TGTGCCAGCTCAGCCCTAGGGACAGCCTCTGGCGAGCAGTACTTC	CASSALGTASGEQYF
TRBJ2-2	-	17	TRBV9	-	TGTGCCAGCAGCCCTCAGTCTTGGGGCGCGGACACCGGGGAGCTGTTTTTT	CASSPQSWGADTGELFF
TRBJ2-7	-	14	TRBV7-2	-	TGTGCCAGCAGCTTGGACACGGGGAAATACGAGCAGTACTTC	CASSLDTGKYEQYF
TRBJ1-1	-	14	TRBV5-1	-	TGCGCCAGCAGCTTGGAGGGCGATGGCACTGAAGCTTTCTTT	CASSLEGDGTEAFF
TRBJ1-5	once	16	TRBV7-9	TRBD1	TGTGCCAGCAGCTTAGCCTATGGGACAGGTATCGGACCCCAGCATTTT	CASSLAYGTGIGPQHF
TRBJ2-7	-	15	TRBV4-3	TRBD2	TGCGCCAGCAGCCAAGAAACTAGCGGGGACTACGAGCAGTACTTC	CASSQETSGDYEQYF
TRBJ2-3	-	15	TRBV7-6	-	TGTGCCAGCAGCTTAGACGAGGGGGGTCGAAGTACGCAGTATTTT	CASSLDEGGRSTQYF
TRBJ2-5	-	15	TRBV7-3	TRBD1	TGTGCCAGCAGTTTTACCGGGACAGGTTACAATGAGCAGTACTTC	CASSFTGTGYNEQYF
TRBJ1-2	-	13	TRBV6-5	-	TGTGCCAGCAGTCCTGTGGAGAGGGATGGCTACACCTTC	CASSPVERDGYTF
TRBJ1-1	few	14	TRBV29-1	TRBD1	TGCAGCGTTGGGACAGGGGAGGCTGGTACTGAAGCTTTCTTT	CSVGTGEAGTEAFF
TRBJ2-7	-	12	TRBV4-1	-	TGCGCCAGCAGCCATAACGCGGGTGAGCAGTACTTC	CASSHNAGEQYF
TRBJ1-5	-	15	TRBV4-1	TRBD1	TGCGCCAGCAGCCAAGAAGGACAGGGTCACCAGCCCCAGCATTTT	CASSQEGQGHQPQHF
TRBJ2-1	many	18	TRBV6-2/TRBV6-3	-	TGTGCCAGCAGCCCCGCCAGGGCACCGGGCCCATCCTACAATGAGCAGTTCTTC	CASSPARAPGPSYNEQFF
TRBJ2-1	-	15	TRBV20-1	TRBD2	TGCAGTGCCCTATCCGGGGGGGCTTCCTACAATGAGCAGTTCTTC	CSALSGGASYNEQFF
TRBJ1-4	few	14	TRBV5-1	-	TGCGCCAGCAGCTCGGACAGTCCCAATGAAAAACTGTTTTTT	CASSSDSPNEKLFF
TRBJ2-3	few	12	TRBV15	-	TGTGCCACCAGCAGAGATCGAGATACGCAGTATTTT	CATSRDRDTQYF
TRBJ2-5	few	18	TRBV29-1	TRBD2	TGCAGCGTTGAAGGGGCGGCTAGCGGGGGGGCCATCCAAGAGACCCAGTACTTC	CSVEGAASGGAIQETQYF
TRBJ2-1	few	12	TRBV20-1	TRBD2	TGCAGTGCTAGCCTAGCGGGGGTTGAGCAGTTCTTC	CSASLAGVEQFF
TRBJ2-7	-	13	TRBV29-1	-	TGCAGCGTCCGAGGGCAGGGAGGTGACGAGCAGTACTTC	CSVRGQGGDEQYF
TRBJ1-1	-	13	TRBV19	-	TGTGCCAGTAGTATTCTCCTGAACACTGAAGCTTTCTTT	CASSILLNTEAFF
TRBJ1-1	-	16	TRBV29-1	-	TGCAGCGTTGAAGATTGGTCCGGGACGGCGAACACTGAAGCTTTCTTT	CSVEDWSGTANTEAFF
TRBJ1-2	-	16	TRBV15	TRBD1	TGTGCCACCAGCAGGGACCCCGACAGGGCGCCTTGGGGCTACACCTTC	CATSRDPDRAPWGYTF
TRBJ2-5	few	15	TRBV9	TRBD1	TGTGCCAGCAGCGTATCCTCCTCCAGGGGGGAGACCCAGTACTTC	CASSVSSSRGETQYF
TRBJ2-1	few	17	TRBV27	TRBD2	TGTGCCAGCGGAGAGGGAAGTAAGCGGGGGGCGTACAATGAGCAGTTCTTC	CASGEGSKRGAYNEQFF
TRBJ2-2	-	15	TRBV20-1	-	TGCAGTGCTAGAGAGTCCCAGACTAACACCGGGGAGCTGTTTTTT	CSARESQTNTGELFF
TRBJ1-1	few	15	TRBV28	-	TGTGCCAGCAGTTTTTCCCGGCACATGAACACTGAAGCTTTCTTT	CASSFSRHMNTEAFF
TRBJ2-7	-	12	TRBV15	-	TGTGCCACCAGCAACTTCGACTACGAGCAGTACTTC	CATSNFDYEQYF
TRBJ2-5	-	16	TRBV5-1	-	TGCGCCAGCAGCTTGGCCTTTGCTAGCGATCAAGAGACCCAGTACTTC	CASSLAFASDQETQYF
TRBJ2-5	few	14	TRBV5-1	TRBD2	TGCGCCAGCAGCCCGCGAAGACTAGCGAAGACCCAGTACTTC	CASSPRRLAKTQYF
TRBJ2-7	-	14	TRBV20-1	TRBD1	TGCAGTGCCGTAACAGGACAGGGGGGACACGAGCAGTACTTC	CSAVTGQGGHEQYF
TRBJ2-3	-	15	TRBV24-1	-	TGTGCCACCTCCGGTCGGGACAAATCAACAGATACGCAGTATTTT	CATSGRDKSTDTQYF
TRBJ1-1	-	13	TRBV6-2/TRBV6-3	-	TGTGCCAGCAGTTCCCTTACTGGCGCTGAAGCTTTCTTT	CASSSLTGAEAFF
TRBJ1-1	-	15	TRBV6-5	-	TGTGCCAGCAGTTACTTCCCGGAGAGCAGCACTGAAGCTTTCTTT	CASSYFPESSTEAFF
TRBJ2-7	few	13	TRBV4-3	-	TGCGCCAGCAGCTCAGACTGGGGGCGCGAGCAGTACTTC	CASSSDWGREQYF
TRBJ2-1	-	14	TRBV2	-	TGTGCCAGCAGTGGGCAGGTTACCTACAATGAGCAGTTCTTC	CASSGQVTYNEQFF
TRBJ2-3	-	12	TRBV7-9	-	TGTGCCAGTAGCACTGGACAGGATACGCAGTATTTT	CASSTGQDTQYF
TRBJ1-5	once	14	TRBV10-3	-	TGTGCCATCAGTGAGTCTTATGGGAAGCAGCCCCAGCATTTT	CAISESYGKQPQHF
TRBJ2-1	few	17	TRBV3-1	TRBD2	TGTGCCAGCAGCCATTCCAGCGGGGTAGGGTCCTACAATGAGCAGTTCTTC	CASSHSSGVGSYNEQFF